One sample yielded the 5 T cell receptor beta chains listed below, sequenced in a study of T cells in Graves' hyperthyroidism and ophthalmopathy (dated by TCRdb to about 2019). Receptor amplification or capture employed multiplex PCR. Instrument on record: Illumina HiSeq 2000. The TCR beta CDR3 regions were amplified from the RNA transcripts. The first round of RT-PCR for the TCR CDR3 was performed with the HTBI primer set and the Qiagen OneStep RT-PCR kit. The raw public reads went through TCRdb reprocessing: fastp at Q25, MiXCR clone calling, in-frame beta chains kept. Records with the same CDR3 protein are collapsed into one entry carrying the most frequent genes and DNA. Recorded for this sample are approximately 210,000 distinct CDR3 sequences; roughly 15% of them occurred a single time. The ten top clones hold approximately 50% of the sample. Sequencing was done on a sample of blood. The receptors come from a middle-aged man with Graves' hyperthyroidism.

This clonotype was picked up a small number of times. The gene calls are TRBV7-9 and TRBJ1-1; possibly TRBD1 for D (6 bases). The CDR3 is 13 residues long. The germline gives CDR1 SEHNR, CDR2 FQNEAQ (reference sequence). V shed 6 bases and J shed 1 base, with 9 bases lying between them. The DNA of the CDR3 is TGTGCCAGCAGAGGACAGTCGAACACTGAAGCTTTCTTT. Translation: CASRGQSNTEAFF.

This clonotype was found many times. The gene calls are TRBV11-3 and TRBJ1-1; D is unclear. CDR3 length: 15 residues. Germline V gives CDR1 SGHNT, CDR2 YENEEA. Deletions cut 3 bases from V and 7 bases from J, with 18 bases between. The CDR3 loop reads CASSFWGKPQFEAFF. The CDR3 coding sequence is TGTGCCAGCAGCTTTTGGGGAAAACCCCAATTTGAAGCTTTCTTT.

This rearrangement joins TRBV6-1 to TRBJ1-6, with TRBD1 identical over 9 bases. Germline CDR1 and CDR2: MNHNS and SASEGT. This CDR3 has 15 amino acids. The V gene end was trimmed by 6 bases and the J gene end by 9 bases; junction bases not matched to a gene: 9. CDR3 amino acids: CASRPGDRDRSPLHF. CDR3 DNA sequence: TGTGCCAGCAGACCCGGGGACAGGGATCGTTCACCCCTCCACTTT.

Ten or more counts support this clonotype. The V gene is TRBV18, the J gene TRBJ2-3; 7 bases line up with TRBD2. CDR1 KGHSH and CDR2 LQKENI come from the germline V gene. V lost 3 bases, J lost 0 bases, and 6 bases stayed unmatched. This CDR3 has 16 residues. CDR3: CASSPASGSSTDTQYF. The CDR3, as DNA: TGTGCCAGCTCACCGGCTAGCGGATCTAGCACAGATACGCAGTATTTT.

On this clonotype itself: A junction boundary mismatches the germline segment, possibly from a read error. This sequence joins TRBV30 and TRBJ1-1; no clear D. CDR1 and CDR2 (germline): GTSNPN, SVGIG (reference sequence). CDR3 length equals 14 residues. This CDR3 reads CACSNAGWNTEAFF. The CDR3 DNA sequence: TGTGCCTGCTCTAATGCGGGGTGGAACACTGAAGCTTTCTTC.